The 18 T cell receptor beta chains in this list originate from one sample, sequenced in a study of OX40 agonist ivuxolimab in advanced cancers. Sequencing used immunoSEQ multiplex PCR; TCRdb keeps in-frame clones, though not all of them. This sample has roughly 70,000 clones, with around 86% found just once. Material: CD4+ or CD8+ T cells sorted from blood, obtained in a trial of the OX40 agonist ivuxolimab. The receptors here all came from an adult with an advanced solid tumor such as melanoma, head and neck, liver or kidney cancer.

This chain uses TRBV4-1 with TRBJ1-1; D not resolved. Trimming removed 4 bases from V and 1 base from J, with 4 bases in between. The CDR3 length is 12 residues. The V gene's germline CDR1 is MGHRA and CDR2 YSYEKL. In nucleotides, the CDR3 is TGCGCCAGCAGCCGGCAGAACACTGAAGCTTTCTTT. Translating it yields CASSRQNTEAFF.

This chain connects TRBV25-1 to TRBJ2-2, with 8 bases matching TRBD1. The CDR3 is made up of 13 amino acids. Trimming removed 7 bases from V and 4 bases from J; junction bases left unmatched: 2. Germline CDR1 and CDR2: MGHDK and SYGVNS. The CDR3 coding sequence is TGTGCCAGCATGACAGGGGTCACCGGGGAGCTGTTTTTT. Encoded protein: CASMTGVTGELFF.

This rearrangement joins TRBV7-9 to TRBJ1-6; D gene unclear. Germline V gives CDR1 SEHNR, CDR2 FQNEAQ (reference sequence). Trimming removed 5 bases at V and 9 bases at J, with 8 bases between. This CDR3 spans 12 amino acids. The CDR3: CASSRTPSPLHF. CDR3 sequence (DNA): TGTGCCAGCAGCCGGACCCCTTCACCCCTCCACTTT.

The rearrangement links TRBV15 to TRBJ2-3; 8 bases line up with TRBD2. Germline V gene lookup returns CDR1 LNHNV and CDR2 YYDKDF (reference sequence). V was pared by 3 bases and J by 3 bases, with 2 bases of the junction left unmatched. The CDR3 runs to 14 residues. Here the CDR3 reads CATSSGGATDTQYF. Written as DNA, the CDR3 is TGTGCCACCAGCAGCGGGGGGGCGACAGATACGCAGTATTTT.

This sequence joins TRBV5-1 and TRBJ2-7, with a tentative D call TRBD1 (6 bases). From germline, CDR1 is SGHRS and CDR2 YFSETQ. Trimming cost V 4 bases and J 3 bases, with 14 bases left between them. The CDR3 spans 14 residues. For the CDR3, the DNA is TGCGCCAGCAGCCCCGGGGACAAGGGCTACGAGCAGTACTTC. This sequence encodes CASSPGDKGYEQYF.

This clone turned up a few times. V is TRBV2 and J is TRBJ1-3; D is uncertain. V shed 0 bases and J shed 4 bases, with 4 bases lying between them. The germline V gene has CDR1 SNHLY and CDR2 FYNNEI. The CDR3 totals 13 residues. CDR3 DNA: TGTGCCAGCAGTGAAGCACAGGGAAACACCATATATTTT. Protein product: CASSEAQGNTIYF.

This clone has a single count. The rearrangement links TRBV30 to TRBJ2-1; 7 bases align to TRBD1. The CDR3 has 14 amino acids. Trimming took 3 bases from V and 9 from J; bases not matched to a gene: 11. Germline V lookup: CDR1 GTSNPN, CDR2 SVGIG (reference sequence). DNA for the CDR3: TGTGCCTGGAGGAGGAGACAGGGTTATACTGAGCAGTTCTTC. This codes for CAWRRRQGYTEQFF.

This chain uses TRBV19 with TRBJ1-2; D is possibly TRBD1 (5 bases). The CDR3 runs to 11 residues. Germline CDR1 LNHDA, CDR2 SQIVND (reference sequence). The V end lost 7 bases, the J end lost 4 bases, and 7 bases lay between the germline ends. For the CDR3, the DNA is TGTGCCAGTATGACAGCCTATGGCTACACCTTC. Translating it yields CASMTAYGYTF.

This sequence joins TRBV9 and TRBJ1-4, with a tentative D call TRBD1 (6 bases). Germline V gene sequence: CDR1 SGDLS, CDR2 YYNGEE. With 4 bases removed from V and 8 bases from J, the gap between germline ends came to 18 bases. This CDR3 region has 15 residues. For the CDR3, the DNA is TGTGCCAGCAGCCCCAATCAGGGGCCAAAGGAAAAACTGTTTTTT. This encodes CASSPNQGPKEKLFF.

This clone has just one count. The chain has TRBV5-6 and TRBJ2-7; D tentatively reads TRBD1 or TRBD2 (5 bases each). V was shortened by 4 bases and J by 6 bases, with 26 bases between the two germline ends. Germline V gene sequence: CDR1 SGHDT, CDR2 YYEEEE. CDR3 length: 17 amino acids. CDR3 sequence: CASSRARDAGSSGEQYF. The CDR3 bases are TGTGCCAGCAGCCGGGCTAGGGACGCAGGGTCCTCGGGCGAGCAGTACTTC.

This chain connects TRBV5-6 to TRBJ2-7; TRBD2 is a possible D gene (6 bases). In germline, CDR1 is SGHDT, CDR2 YYEEEE. The CDR3 totals 13 residues. V lost 7 bases and J lost 3, with 14 bases in between. CDR3 sequence: CASAFLGGYEQYF. CDR3 sequence (DNA): TGTGCCAGCGCGTTTTTGGGGGGCTACGAGCAGTACTTC.

The V call is TRBV10-3, the J call TRBJ1-1; D is ambiguous. The CDR3 is made up of 15 amino acids. Between the trimmed V and J ends, which lost 0 bases and 11 bases, there was a span of 19 bases. Per the germline V gene, CDR1 is ENHRY and CDR2 is SYGVKD. CDR3 bases: TGTGCCATCAGTGAGTCTCGGGAGAAGGTTGGGAATGCTTTCTTT. Protein product: CAISESREKVGNAFF.

The gene calls are TRBV20-1 and TRBJ1-1; 7 bases line up with TRBD1. V dropped 4 bases and J dropped 11; count of bases not matched to a gene: 7. Germline lookup yields CDR1 DFQATT and CDR2 SNEGSKA (reference sequence). The length of the CDR3 is 11 residues. The CDR3 reads CSATGGAGAFF. Here the CDR3 DNA reads TGCAGTGCTACAGGGGGTGCGGGGGCTTTCTTT.

The chain employs TRBV6-5 and TRBJ2-3, with TRBD2 identical over 7 bases. V was pared by 4 bases and J by 2 bases, with 9 bases of the junction left unmatched. Germline V lookup: CDR1 MNHEY, CDR2 SVGAGI. The CDR3 spans 16 residues. CDR3 region: CASSWGGAGDTDTQYF. Here the CDR3 DNA reads TGTGCCAGCAGTTGGGGTGGGGCGGGGGACACAGATACGCAGTATTTT.

This chain uses TRBV30 with TRBJ2-3, with TRBD2 as a possible D gene (5 bases). The CDR3 is 12 amino acids. V was shortened by 4 bases and J by 5 bases, with 10 bases between the two germline ends. From germline, CDR1 is GTSNPN and CDR2 SVGIG (reference sequence). In DNA, the CDR3 is TGTGCCTGGACTAGCTACGAAGATACGCAGTATTTT. Its translation: CAWTSYEDTQYF.

The chain links TRBV6-1 to TRBJ2-1; no definite D call. The V and J ends lost 6 bases and 3 bases respectively, with 9 bases between them. The CDR3 spans 13 residues. Germline CDR1 is MNHNS and CDR2 is SASEGT. The CDR3 DNA reads TGTGCCAGCAGCGAACATGGCTACAATGAGCAGTTCTTC. Protein product: CASSEHGYNEQFF.

The V gene is TRBV5-1, the J gene TRBJ2-1; TRBD2 matches at 7 bases. From germline, CDR1 is SGHRS and CDR2 YFSETQ. J gave up 1 base and V 4 bases, and 2 bases lay outside the gene matches. The CDR3 is 14 residues long. The CDR3: CASSREVSYNEQFF. The CDR3 coding sequence is TGCGCCAGCAGCCGGGAGGTTTCCTACAATGAGCAGTTCTTC.

The chain employs TRBV12-5 and TRBJ1-6, with 9 bases that match TRBD1. The CDR3 runs 12 residues. The V segment lost 6 bases and the J segment 13 bases; nucleotides outside the gene matches: 4. CDR1 is LGHNT, CDR2 FRNRAP, per germline. CDR3 nucleotides: TGTGCTAGTGGCCTCGACAGGGGGCCCCTCCACTTT. Protein sequence: CASGLDRGPLHF. The full variable domain, completed using reference TRBV12-5 and TRBJ1-6, is DARVTQTPRHKVTEMGQEVTMRCQPILGHNTVFWYRQTMMQGLELLAYFRNRAPLDDSGMPKDRFSAEMPDATLATLKIQPSEPRDSAVYFCASGLDRGPLHFGNGTRLTVT.